This record covers a single T cell receptor beta chain. Its antigen remains unidentified. This entry is derived from a study of blood T cells in healthy people across ages. Study outcomes and limitations: Diversity figures derived from one million T cells were judged to underestimate the true value.

Germline CDR1 reads MGHRA; CDR2 reads YSYEKL. The ends lost 4 bases at V and 4 bases at J; junction bases unmatched: 8. The CDR3 has 15 amino acids. Primed by a sample-barcoded 5' primer and a J-beta primer mix, a second PCR proceeded for about 7 to 11 cycles. Each cDNA was tagged by a template-switch adaptor containing 12 random nucleotides. TCRdb called the 5' RACE reads again in MiXCR, with one record for every CDR3 protein. The data contain under 1,000,000 distinct CDR3 sequences, 35% to 40% of them singletons. The sequenced sample consisted of blood. The clonotype comes from a man aged 18-30 years in good health. The chain employs TRBV4-1 and TRBJ1-1; 8 bases match TRBD1. The CDR3: CASSLTTGGFTEAFF. The DNA for the CDR3 is TGCGCCAGCAGCCTAACAACAGGGGGTTTCACTGAAGCTTTCTTT.